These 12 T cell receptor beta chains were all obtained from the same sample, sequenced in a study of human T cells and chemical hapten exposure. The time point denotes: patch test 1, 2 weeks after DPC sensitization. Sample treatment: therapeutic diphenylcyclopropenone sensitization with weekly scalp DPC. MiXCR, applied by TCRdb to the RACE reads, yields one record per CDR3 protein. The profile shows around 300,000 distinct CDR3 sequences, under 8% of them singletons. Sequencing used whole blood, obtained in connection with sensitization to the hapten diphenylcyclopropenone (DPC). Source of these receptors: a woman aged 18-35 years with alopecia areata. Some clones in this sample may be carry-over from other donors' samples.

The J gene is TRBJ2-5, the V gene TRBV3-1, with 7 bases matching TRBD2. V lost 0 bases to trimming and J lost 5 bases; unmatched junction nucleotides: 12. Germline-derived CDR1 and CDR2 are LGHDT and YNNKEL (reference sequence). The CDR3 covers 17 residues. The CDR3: CASSQDPGGGAWETQYF. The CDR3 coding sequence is TGTGCCAGCAGCCAAGATCCGGGCGGGGGTGCCTGGGAGACCCAGTACTTC.

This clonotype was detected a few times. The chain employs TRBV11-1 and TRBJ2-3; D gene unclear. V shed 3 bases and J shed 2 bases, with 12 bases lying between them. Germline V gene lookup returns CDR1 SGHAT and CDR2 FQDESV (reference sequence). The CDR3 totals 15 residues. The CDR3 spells CASSFSPLDTDTQYF. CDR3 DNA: TGTGCCAGCAGCTTCAGTCCTCTGGACACAGATACGCAGTATTTT.

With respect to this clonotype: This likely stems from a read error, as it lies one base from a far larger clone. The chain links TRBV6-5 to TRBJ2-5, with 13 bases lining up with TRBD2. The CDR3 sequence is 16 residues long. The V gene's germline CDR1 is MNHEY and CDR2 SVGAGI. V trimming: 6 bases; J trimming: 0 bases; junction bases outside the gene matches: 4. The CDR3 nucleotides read TGTGCCAGCAGCCGCGGACTAGCGGGGGACCAAGAGACCCAGTACTTC. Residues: CASSRGLAGDQETQYF.

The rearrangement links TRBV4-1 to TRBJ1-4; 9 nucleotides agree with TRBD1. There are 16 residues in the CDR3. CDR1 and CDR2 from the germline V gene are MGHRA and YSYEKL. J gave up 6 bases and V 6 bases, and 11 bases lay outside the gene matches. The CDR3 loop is CASRTGGVPSDEKLFF. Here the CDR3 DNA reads TGCGCCAGCAGGACAGGGGGTGTACCGTCGGATGAAAAACTGTTTTTT.

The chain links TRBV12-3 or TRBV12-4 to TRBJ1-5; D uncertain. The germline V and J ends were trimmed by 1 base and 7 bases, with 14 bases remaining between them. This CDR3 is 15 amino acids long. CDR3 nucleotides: TGTGCCAGCAGTTTAGGGGTGGTAAGAAACCAGCCCCAGCATTTT. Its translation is CASSLGVVRNQPQHF.

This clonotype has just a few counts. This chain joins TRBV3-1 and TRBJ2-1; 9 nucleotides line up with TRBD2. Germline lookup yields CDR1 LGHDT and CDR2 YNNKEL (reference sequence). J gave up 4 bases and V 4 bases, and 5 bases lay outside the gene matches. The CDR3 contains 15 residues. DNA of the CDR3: TGTGCCAGCAGCCCGACTAGCGGACAATACAATGAGCAGTTCTTC. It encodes CASSPTSGQYNEQFF.

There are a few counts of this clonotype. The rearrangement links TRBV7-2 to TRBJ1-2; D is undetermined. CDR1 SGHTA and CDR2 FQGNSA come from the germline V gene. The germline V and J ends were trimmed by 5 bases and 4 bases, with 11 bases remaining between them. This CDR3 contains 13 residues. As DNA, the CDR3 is TGTGCCAGCAGCCAAAGCCCGAGCTATGGCTACACCTTC. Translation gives CASSQSPSYGYTF.

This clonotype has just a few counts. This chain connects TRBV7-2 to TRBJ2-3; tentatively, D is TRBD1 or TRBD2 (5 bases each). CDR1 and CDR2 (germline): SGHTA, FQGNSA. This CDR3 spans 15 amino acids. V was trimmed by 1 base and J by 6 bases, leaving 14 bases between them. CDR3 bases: TGTGCCAGCAGCTTAGGAGCCGGGACGCCGGATACGCAGTATTTT. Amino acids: CASSLGAGTPDTQYF.

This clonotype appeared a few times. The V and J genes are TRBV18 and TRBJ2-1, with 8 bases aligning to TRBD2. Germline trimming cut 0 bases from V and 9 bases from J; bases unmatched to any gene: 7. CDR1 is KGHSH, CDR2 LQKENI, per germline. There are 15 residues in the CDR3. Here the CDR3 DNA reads TGTGCCAGCTCACCACCCGGGCTAGCGGGTAGTGAGCAGTTCTTC. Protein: CASSPPGLAGSEQFF.

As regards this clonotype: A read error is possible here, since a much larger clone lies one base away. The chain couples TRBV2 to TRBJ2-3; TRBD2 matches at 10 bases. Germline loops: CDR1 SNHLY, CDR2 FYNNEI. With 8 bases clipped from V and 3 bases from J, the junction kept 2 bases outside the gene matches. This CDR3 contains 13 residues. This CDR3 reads CASGGLATDTQYF. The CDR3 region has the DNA TGTGCCAGCGGGGGACTAGCGACAGATACGCAGTATTTT.

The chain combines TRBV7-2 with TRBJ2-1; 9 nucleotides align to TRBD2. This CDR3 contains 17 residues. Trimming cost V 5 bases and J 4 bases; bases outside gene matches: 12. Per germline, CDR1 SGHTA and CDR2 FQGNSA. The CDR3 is CASSLSGASGGYNEQFF. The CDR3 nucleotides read TGTGCCAGCAGCCTTTCAGGGGCCAGCGGGGGGTACAATGAGCAGTTCTTC. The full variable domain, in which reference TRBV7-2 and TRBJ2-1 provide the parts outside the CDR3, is GAGVSQSPSNKVTEKGKDVELRCDPISGHTALYWYRQSLGQGLEFLIYFQGNSAPDKSGLPSDRFSAERTGGSVSTLTIQRTQQEDSAVYLCASSLSGASGGYNEQFFGPGTRLTVL.

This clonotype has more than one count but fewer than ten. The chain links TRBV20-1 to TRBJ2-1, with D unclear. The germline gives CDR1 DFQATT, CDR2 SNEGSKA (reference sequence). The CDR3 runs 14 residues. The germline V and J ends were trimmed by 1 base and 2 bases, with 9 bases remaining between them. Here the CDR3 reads CSARGLPAYNEQFF. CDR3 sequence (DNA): TGCAGTGCTAGAGGGCTACCCGCCTACAATGAGCAGTTCTTC.